The 3 T cell receptor beta chains given below trace back to one sample, sequenced in a study of regulatory T cells in long-lasting Graves disease. Time point given: newly diagnosed GD, antithyroid drugs for less than 3 months. Researchers made the TCR library from RNA that was extracted from PBMCs. Researchers made TCR beta libraries by using iRepertoire HTBI primers and running Arm-PCR on CDR3 regions. TCRdb called the multiplex PCR reads again in MiXCR, with one record for every CDR3 protein. The sample shows over 350,000 distinct CDR3 sequences, 15% of them seen only once. These sequences were also reported in another study, on T cells in Graves' hyperthyroidism and ophthalmopathy.

The sample was peripheral blood mononuclear cells (PBMCs), taken at new diagnosis, from a patient treated with antithyroid drugs. These receptors all stem from a woman in her forties with Graves disease.

V is TRBV4-1 and J is TRBJ2-6; D remains ambiguous. Trimming took 2 bases from V and 2 from J, leaving 7 bases between them. The CDR3 loop spans 15 amino acids. Germline V gives CDR1 MGHRA, CDR2 YSYEKL. The CDR3 protein is CASSQPGAGANVLTF. The DNA of the CDR3 is TGCGCCAGCAGCCAACCTGGAGCTGGGGCCAACGTCCTGACTTTC.

For this clonotype: Compared with germline, one end of the junction differs, possibly owing to a read error. This sequence joins TRBV11-2 and TRBJ2-2; maybe TRBD1 (5 bases). Germline V lookup: CDR1 SGHAT, CDR2 FQNNGV. The CDR3 extends over 18 amino acids. In nucleotides, the CDR3 is TGTGCCAGCAACTCGAGTAAAATGAGACAGACAAACACCAGGGAGCTGTTTTTT. Its protein product is CASNSSKMRQTNTRELFF.

This clonotype has at least ten counts. V and J are TRBV11-2 and TRBJ2-1; D might be TRBD2 (6 bases). The CDR3 extends over 15 amino acids. Germline CDR1 SGHAT, CDR2 FQNNGV. V was trimmed by 2 bases and J by 3 bases, leaving 11 bases between them. The CDR3, as DNA: TGTGCCAGCAGCTTAAACCGCGGGAACTACAATGAGCAGTTCTTC. Its protein product is CASSLNRGNYNEQFF.